The text below deals with one T cell receptor (beta chain). As yet, its antigen is unknown. This record belongs to a study of shared clonotypes between healthy human individuals. CDR3 length equals 15 residues. The germline V gene has CDR1 SGHRS and CDR2 YFSETQ. J lost 5 bases, V lost 5 bases, and 11 bases had no gene match. The study ran the assay at deep level. Sequencing used immunoSEQ multiplex PCR; TCRdb keeps in-frame clones, though not all of them. The data contain about 2.4 million clones, approximately 93% of them singletons. Findings and limits, study-wide: The low donor count limited represented genetic and exposure-history diversity.

Adult donors, all healthy and HIV-negative, had no recent acute infections or vaccinations. Sequences were obtained from naive CD4+ T cells from PBMCs. Subset: CD45RA+ positively selected. The clonotype was recovered from a man younger than 35 in good health. Some clones in this sample may be carry-over from other donors' samples. The chain joins TRBV5-1 to TRBJ2-3, with 7 positions matching TRBD2. DNA for the CDR3: TGCGCCAGCAGGGGCGGGAGCCCCGGGGTAGATACGCAGTATTTT. This gives the protein CASRGGSPGVDTQYF.